At least ten counts were recorded for the clone carrying this T cell receptor beta chain. What it recognizes is unknown. Sample time point: newly diagnosed GD, antithyroid drugs for less than 3 months. TCR sequences were obtained from RNA taken from PBMCs. The source of the sample is a study of regulatory T cells in long-lasting Graves disease. Overall study findings and caveats: Favoring TRBV28, TRBJ1-2 and TRBJ2-5 was a feature seen in persistent disease.

Germline CDR1 SEHNR, CDR2 FQNEAQ (reference sequence). V lost 4 bases, J lost 6 bases, and 22 bases lay in between. CDR3 size: 17 residues. Through Arm-PCR of CDR3 regions and iRepertoire HTBI primers, TCR beta libraries were built. TCRdb reprocessed the multiplex PCR reads via MiXCR and lists one record per CDR3 protein. The repertoire consists of approximately 310,000 distinct CDR3 sequences, with 18% occurring once and the leading ten covering around 37%. The gene calls are TRBV7-9 and TRBJ2-1; D could derive from TRBD1 or TRBD2 (6 bases each). The sequenced sample was peripheral blood mononuclear cells (PBMCs), obtained at new diagnosis, from a patient treated with antithyroid drugs. The receptor comes from a female donor with Graves disease. The CDR3 DNA reads TGTGCCAGCAGCTCCTCACCCGGAGGGGGGTGGGGCAATGAGCAGTTCTTC. This gives the protein CASSSSPGGGWGNEQFF.